The rows below give T cell receptor beta chains drawn from one sample of a study of regulatory T cells in long-lasting Graves disease. Each CDR3 protein is one row after TCRdb ran MiXCR on the multiplex PCR reads. The data show about 350,000 distinct CDR3 sequences, around 17% seen once. This sample also belongs to another study, concerning T cells in Graves' hyperthyroidism and ophthalmopathy.

The material sequenced was peripheral blood mononuclear cells (PBMCs), taken at new diagnosis, from a patient treated with antithyroid drugs. The receptors were sampled from a man in his forties with Graves disease. CDR3s include the opening cysteine and the closing phenylalanine or tryptophan. The D gene is left open where the match is weak. Clone size is shown for a subset of rows, as once, few, many or a class of expanded clone.

clone size,V gene,D gene,J gene,CDR3 protein,CDR3 DNA
many,TRBV5-1,-,TRBJ2-7,CASSLRTGEGREQYF,TGCGCCAGCAGCTTGAGGACGGGGGAAGGCCGCGAGCAGTACTTC
many,TRBV20-1,-,TRBJ2-4,CSARPGVVDIQYF,TGCAGTGCTAGACCCGGGGTGGTGGACATTCAGTACTTC
many,TRBV28,-,TRBJ2-5,CATCLGAGGLQETQYF,TGTGCCACCTGTCTCGGGGCGGGCGGGCTACAAGAGACCCAGTACTTC
few,TRBV24-1,-,TRBJ2-2,CATSDSTGWALGTGELFF,TGTGCCACCAGTGACTCGACTGGATGGGCCCTCGGGACCGGGGAGCTGTTTTTT
many,TRBV20-1,TRBD2,TRBJ2-5,CSARTGGQETQYF,TGCAGTGCTAGAACGGGGGGCCAAGAGACCCAGTACTTC
many,TRBV30,-,TRBJ2-7,CAWSARGVVYEQYF,TGTGCCTGGAGTGCGCGTGGGGTGGTCTACGAGCAGTACTTC
-,TRBV19,-,TRBJ1-5,CASSTRYNQPQHF,TGTGCCAGTAGTACCAGGTACAATCAGCCCCAGCATTTT
few,TRBV6-5,TRBD2,TRBJ2-1,CASSYGGGEYNEQFF,TGTGCCAGCAGTTACGGCGGGGGGGAGTACAATGAGCAGTTCTTC
many,TRBV6-5,-,TRBJ1-1,CASSLKFSGYTEAFF,TGTGCCAGCAGTTTGAAATTCTCTGGGTACACTGAAGCTTTCTTT
many,TRBV2,TRBD1,TRBJ2-5,CASTAGTGIETQYF,TGTGCCAGCACGGCTGGGACAGGGATAGAGACCCAGTACTTC
many,TRBV2,-,TRBJ1-2,CASSVAVNYGYTF,TGTGCCAGCAGTGTGGCGGTGAACTATGGCTACACCTTC
few,TRBV7-9,TRBD1,TRBJ1-1,CASSFWQGVEAFF,TGTGCCAGCAGCTTTTGGCAGGGGGTTGAAGCTTTCTTT
-,TRBV12-5,-,TRBJ1-1,CASGLAVKGFVAEAFF,TGTGCTAGTGGTTTGGCCGTCAAGGGGTTTGTTGCTGAAGCTTTCTTT
many,TRBV6-1,TRBD1,TRBJ2-1,CASSPDRVYNEQFF,TGTGCCAGCAGCCCGGACAGGGTTTACAATGAGCAGTTCTTC
many,TRBV5-1,TRBD1,TRBJ1-4,CASSLQGLDEKLFF,TGTGCCAGCAGCCTACAGGGGTTGGACGAAAAACTGTTTTTT
-,TRBV6-2/TRBV6-3,TRBD2,TRBJ2-5,CASTIAGGLQETQYF,TGTGCCAGCACGATAGCGGGGGGGCTCCAAGAGACCCAGTACTTC
many,TRBV2,-,TRBJ2-1,CASSEARHEQFF,TGTGCCAGCAGTGAAGCGCGCCATGAGCAGTTCTTC
once,TRBV3-1,TRBD1,TRBJ2-7,CASSPTGLVNEQYF,TGTGCCAGCAGCCCGACAGGGTTAGTGAACGAGCAGTACTTC
few,TRBV20-1,-,TRBJ2-7,CSARDPMEQYF,TGCAGTGCTAGAGACCCAATGGAGCAGTACTTC
many,TRBV5-1,-,TRBJ2-3,CASSLGTGWTRTDTQYF,TGCGCCAGCAGCTTGGGGACCGGTTGGACCCGGACAGATACGCAGTATTTT
many,TRBV29-1,TRBD1,TRBJ2-7,CSVRGTGTGGSYEQYF,TGCAGCGTGCGCGGGACCGGGACAGGGGGCTCCTACGAGCAGTACTTC
-,TRBV5-5,-,TRBJ1-6,CASSLQLNNSPLHF,TGTGCCAGCAGCTTGCAACTAAATAATTCACCCCTCCACTTT
many,TRBV20-1,-,TRBJ2-3,CSAPPGGHDTQYF,TGCAGTGCACCCCCCGGGGGGCATGATACGCAGTATTTT
-,TRBV5-6,-,TRBJ2-7,CASSLSRQRGINSYEQYF,TGTGCCAGCAGCTTGTCCCGTCAACGGGGGATTAACTCCTACGAGCAGTACTTC
many,TRBV18,-,TRBJ1-1,CASSLDTGRGAFF,TGTGCCAGCTCACTCGACACCGGTCGGGGAGCTTTCTTT
many,TRBV6-2/TRBV6-3,-,TRBJ2-7,CASSYGLGVYEQYF,TGTGCCAGCAGTTACGGCCTGGGGGTTTACGAGCAGTACTTC
many,TRBV12-3/TRBV12-4,TRBD1,TRBJ1-4,CASSLDGTGVGKLFF,TGTGCCAGCAGTTTAGACGGGACAGGGGTCGGAAAACTGTTTTTT
many,TRBV20-1,-,TRBJ2-7,CSAGRTSQTYEQYF,TGCAGTGCTGGGCGGACAAGTCAGACCTACGAGCAGTACTTC
many,TRBV4-2,TRBD2,TRBJ2-1,CASSRRLAGVNSYNEQFF,TGTGCCAGCAGCCGGAGACTAGCGGGGGTCAACTCCTACAATGAGCAGTTCTTC
many,TRBV28,-,TRBJ2-7,CASSPWTPYEQYF,TGTGCCAGCAGTCCCTGGACACCTTACGAGCAGTACTTC
-,TRBV5-1,TRBD1,TRBJ1-1,CASSSTGTGTNRDF,TGCGCCAGCAGCAGCACCGGGACAGGAACCAACAGGGATTTT
once,TRBV10-2,TRBD1,TRBJ2-6,CASRAGTGARASGANILTF,TGCGCCAGCAGGGCCGGGACAGGGGCCCGCGCGTCAGGGGCCAACATCCTGACTTTC
many,TRBV29-1,-,TRBJ2-7,CSVGAGGSSYEQYF,TGCAGCGTTGGAGCCGGGGGTTCATCCTACGAGCAGTACTTC
-,TRBV24-1,TRBD1,TRBJ1-6,CATRGQINSPLHF,TGTGCCACCCGGGGACAGATAAATTCACCCCTCCACTTT
many,TRBV30,TRBD1,TRBJ1-1,CAINGQGTEAFF,TGTGCCATCAATGGACAGGGGACTGAAGCTTTCTTT